This T cell receptor beta chain originates from a study of cytomegalovirus exposure and HLA in healthy donors. Study in general: Researchers previously reported finding 100 million or so unique TCR beta sequences from 170 million or so T cells. Whole-study results and caveats: One cluster of highly shared sequence variants probably arose as a sequencing artifact. The dataset shows that most TCR sequences were rare, while some public TCRs occurred in many donors.

Of note for this clone: What it binds is not known.

At collection, donors were nominally healthy, but unrecorded immune exposures were probable. Germline V gene lookup returns CDR1 LNHDA and CDR2 SQIVND (reference sequence). Trimming left V 4 bases short and J 2 bases short, with 11 bases between. The CDR3 spans 14 residues. The PCR employed 60 Vbeta primers together with 13 Jbeta primers. Repertoires were generated with immunoSEQ multiplex PCR, while TCRdb's copy carries only in-frame clones and drops some. The table includes 55,000 to 65,000 clones, 80% detected once. This clonotype originated in a woman in her forties in good health and CMV-seronegative. The J gene is TRBJ2-5, the V gene TRBV19; weak D call: TRBD1 (5 bases). The sequencing sample was made of PBMCs. CDR3 sequence reads: CASSTGQQQETQYF. In DNA form, the CDR3 reads TGTGCCAGTAGTACAGGGCAGCAACAAGAGACCCAGTACTTC.